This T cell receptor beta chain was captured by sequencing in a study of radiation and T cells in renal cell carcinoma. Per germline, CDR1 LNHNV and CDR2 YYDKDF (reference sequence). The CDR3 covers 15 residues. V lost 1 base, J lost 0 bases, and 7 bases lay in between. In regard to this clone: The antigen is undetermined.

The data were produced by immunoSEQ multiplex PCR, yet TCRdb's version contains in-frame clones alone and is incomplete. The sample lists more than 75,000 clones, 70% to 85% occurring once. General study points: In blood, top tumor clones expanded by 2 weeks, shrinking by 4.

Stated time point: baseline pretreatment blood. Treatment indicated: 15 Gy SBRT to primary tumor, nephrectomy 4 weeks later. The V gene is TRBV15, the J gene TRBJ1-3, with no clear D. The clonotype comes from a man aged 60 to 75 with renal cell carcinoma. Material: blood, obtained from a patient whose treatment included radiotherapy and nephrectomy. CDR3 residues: CATSRALDSGNTIYF. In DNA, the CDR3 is TGTGCCACCAGCAGAGCACTGGACTCTGGAAACACCATATATTTT.